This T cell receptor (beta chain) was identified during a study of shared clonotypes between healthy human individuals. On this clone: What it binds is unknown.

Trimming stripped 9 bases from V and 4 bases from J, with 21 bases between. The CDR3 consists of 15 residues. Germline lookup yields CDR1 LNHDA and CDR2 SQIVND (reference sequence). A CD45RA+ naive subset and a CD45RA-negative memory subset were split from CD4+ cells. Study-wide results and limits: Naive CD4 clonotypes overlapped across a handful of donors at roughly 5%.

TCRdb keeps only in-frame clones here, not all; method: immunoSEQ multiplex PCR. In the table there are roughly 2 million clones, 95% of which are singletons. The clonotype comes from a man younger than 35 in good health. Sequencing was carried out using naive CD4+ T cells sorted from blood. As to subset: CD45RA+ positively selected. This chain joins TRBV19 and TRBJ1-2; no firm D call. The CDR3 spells CASKTRTDRGYGYTF. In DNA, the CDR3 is TGTGCCAGCAAGACAAGGACGGACCGGGGCTATGGCTACACCTTC.